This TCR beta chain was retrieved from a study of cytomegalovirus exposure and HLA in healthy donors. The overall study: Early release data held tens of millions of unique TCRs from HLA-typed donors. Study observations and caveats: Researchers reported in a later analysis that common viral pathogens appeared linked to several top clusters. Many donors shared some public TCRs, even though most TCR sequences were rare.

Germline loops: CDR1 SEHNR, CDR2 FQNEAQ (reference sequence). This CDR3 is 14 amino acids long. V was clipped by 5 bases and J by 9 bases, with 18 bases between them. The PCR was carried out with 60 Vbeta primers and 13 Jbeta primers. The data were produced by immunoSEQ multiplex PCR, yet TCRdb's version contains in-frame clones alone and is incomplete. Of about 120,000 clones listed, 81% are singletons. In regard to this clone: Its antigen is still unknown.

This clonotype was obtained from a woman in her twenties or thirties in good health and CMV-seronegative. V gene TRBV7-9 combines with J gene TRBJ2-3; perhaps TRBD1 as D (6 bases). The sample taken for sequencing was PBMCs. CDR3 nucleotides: TGTGCCAGCAGCGTAGGACAGAGTACCGGAACGCAGTATTTT. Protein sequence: CASSVGQSTGTQYF.